This passage covers 23 T cell receptor beta chains from one sample sequenced in a study of cytomegalovirus exposure and HLA in healthy donors. This PCR relied on a set of 60 Vbeta primers and 13 Jbeta primers. Profiling relied on immunoSEQ multiplex PCR, and the TCRdb table lists in-frame clones only, not all of them. The sample lists roughly 190,000 clones, over 60% occurring once. The specimen was PBMCs. The receptors originated from a woman in her 40s in good health and CMV-seronegative.

V usage is TRBV19 and J usage is TRBJ2-3; the match to TRBD2 covers 10 bases. Germline V CDR1 and CDR2: LNHDA, SQIVND (reference sequence). The trim removed 4 bases at V and 2 bases at J, leaving 3 bases unmatched. CDR3 length equals 15 residues. In nucleotides, the CDR3 is TGTGCCAGTAGTACTAGCGGGAGCCTCACAGATACGCAGTATTTT. Encoded protein: CASSTSGSLTDTQYF.

This rearrangement joins TRBV6-4 to TRBJ2-1; TRBD2 matches at 10 bases. This CDR3 region has 14 residues. With V trimmed by 7 bases and J by 10 bases, 10 bases remained unmatched. The germline gives CDR1 MRHNA, CDR2 SNTAGT. This CDR3 is CASKASGSVEEQFF. The CDR3 coding sequence is TGTGCCAGCAAGGCTAGCGGGAGTGTGGAGGAGCAGTTCTTC.

The V and J genes are TRBV11-1 and TRBJ1-1; D not resolved. The CDR3 runs to 13 residues. CDR1 and CDR2 from the germline V gene are SGHAT and FQDESV (reference sequence). Trimming took 5 bases from V and 1 from J, leaving 8 bases between them. CDR3 region: CASSLVKNTEAFF. The CDR3, as DNA: TGTGCCAGCAGCCTTGTTAAGAACACTGAAGCTTTCTTT.

This clone turned up a few times. The chain has TRBV5-5 and TRBJ2-7; 9 nucleotides line up with TRBD2. The CDR3 is made up of 13 amino acids. Unmatched junction bases numbered 7, after V lost 5 bases and J lost 7 bases. Germline assignment: CDR1 SGHKS and CDR2 YYEKEE (reference sequence). CDR3 nucleotide sequence: TGTGCCAGCAGACTTAGCGGGAGTGGTGAGCAGTACGTC. Encoded protein: CASRLSGSGEQYV.

This clone has a handful of counts. The chain is built from TRBV10-1 and TRBJ2-2; 10 bases are a match to TRBD1. The CDR3 runs to 15 residues. The germline gives CDR1 WNHNN, CDR2 SYGVQD (reference sequence). V shed 7 bases and J 5 bases; nucleotides not matched to a gene: 7. CDR3 bases: TGCGCCAGCAATCGACAGGGGGCTCGTACCGGGGAGCTGTTTTTT. Amino acid sequence: CASNRQGARTGELFF.

This sequence joins TRBV2 and TRBJ1-5; weak D call: TRBD1 (5 bases). The CDR3 consists of 17 residues. Germline V gene sequence: CDR1 SNHLY, CDR2 FYNNEI. V lost 6 bases and J 0 bases, leaving 18 bases between the germline ends. The CDR3 DNA reads TGTGCCAGCAGATCGTCGGCAGGGTCTTATAGCAATCAGCCCCAGCATTTT. As protein: CASRSSAGSYSNQPQHF.

This rearrangement joins TRBV27 to TRBJ1-1; D gene uncertain. The germline CDR1 and CDR2 sequences are MNHEY and SMNVEV (reference sequence). This CDR3 comprises 13 residues. V lost 2 bases and J lost 2, with 6 bases in between. The chain's CDR3 is CASSLTGNTEAFF. In nucleotides, the CDR3 is TGTGCCAGCAGTTTAACGGGAAACACTGAAGCTTTCTTT.

The V gene is TRBV9, the J gene TRBJ2-2, with 10 bases fitting TRBD2. The CDR3 runs to 16 residues. V lost 4 bases and J lost 7; bases outside the gene matches: 10. From germline, CDR1 is SGDLS and CDR2 YYNGEE. The CDR3 nucleotides are TGTGCCAGCAGCAACCGCCTAGCGGGAGACGACGGGGAGCTGTTTTTT. Its translation: CASSNRLAGDDGELFF. The full variable domain, rest sourced from reference TRBV9 and TRBJ2-2, is DSGVTQTPKHLITATGQRVTLRCSPRSGDLSVYWYQQSLDQGLQFLIQYYNGEERAKGNILERFSAQQFPDLHSELNLSSLELGDSALYFCASSNRLAGDDGELFFGEGSRLTVL.

The rearrangement uses TRBV7-6 and TRBJ2-1; D gene uncertain. Per the germline V gene, CDR1 is SGHVS and CDR2 is FNYEAQ. Trimming removed 4 bases at V and 0 bases at J, with 10 bases between. The CDR3 is made up of 15 amino acids. The CDR3 coding sequence is TGTGCCAGCAGCTCCCGAGATAACTCCTACAATGAGCAGTTCTTC. It codes for CASSSRDNSYNEQFF. The whole variable domain, remainder taken from reference TRBV7-6 and TRBJ2-1, is GAGVSQSPRYKVTKRGQDVALRCDPISGHVSLYWYRQALGQGPEFLTYFNYEAQQDKSGLPNDRFSAERPEGSISTLTIQRTEQRDSAMYRCASSSRDNSYNEQFFGPGTRLTVL.

The J gene is TRBJ1-6, the V gene TRBV19; 11 bases agree with TRBD1. Per the germline V gene, CDR1 is LNHDA and CDR2 is SQIVND (reference sequence). This CDR3 is built from 18 residues. Losses at the gene ends were 4 bases for V and 0 bases for J; bases not matched to a gene: 5. This CDR3 is CASSRDRGSSSYNSPLHF. As DNA, the CDR3 is TGTGCCAGTAGTAGGGACAGGGGGTCCTCCTCCTATAATTCACCCCTCCACTTT.

The CDR3 region is CASREIGTGIGETQYF. The CDR3 DNA sequence: TGCGCCAGCAGGGAGATTGGAACCGGGATAGGAGAGACCCAGTACTTC. The rearrangement joins TRBV5-1 to TRBJ2-5, with a tentative D call TRBD2 (5 bases). CDR1 is SGHRS and CDR2 is YFSETQ in the germline V gene. Trimming removed 5 bases from V and 4 bases from J, with 21 bases in between. The CDR3 loop spans 16 amino acids.

The chain has TRBV19 and TRBJ1-2; TRBD1 agrees at 8 bases. CDR1 and CDR2 (germline): LNHDA, SQIVND (reference sequence). The CDR3 loop spans 16 amino acids. The J segment lost 7 bases and the V segment lost 3 bases, leaving 13 bases of the junction unmatched. The CDR3 nucleotides are TGTGCCAGTAGTATCTCAGGGGGCGGAATAAGCGGTGGCTACACCTTC. Its translation: CASSISGGGISGGYTF.

The gene calls are TRBV7-9 and TRBJ2-5; 8 bases align to TRBD2. Trimming took 5 bases from V and 3 from J; bases not matched to a gene: 8. Germline V gene lookup returns CDR1 SEHNR and CDR2 FQNEAQ (reference sequence). This CDR3 region has 15 residues. This chain's CDR3 is CASSPLGAGEETQYF. In DNA, the CDR3 is TGTGCCAGCAGCCCCCTGGGAGCGGGAGAAGAGACCCAGTACTTC.

The chain has TRBV9 and TRBJ2-1; perhaps TRBD2 as D (7 bases). The V gene lost 1 base and the J gene lost 2 bases, with 10 bases spanning the gap. The CDR3 consists of 15 residues. CDR1 is SGDLS, CDR2 YYNGEE, per germline. CDR3 loop: CASSVWGGPYNEQFF. DNA of the CDR3: TGTGCCAGCAGCGTATGGGGGGGCCCCTACAATGAGCAGTTCTTC.

V is TRBV5-1 and J is TRBJ1-3, with 10 bases fitting TRBD1. CDR3 size: 16 residues. From germline, CDR1 is SGHRS and CDR2 YFSETQ. V trimming: 0 bases; J trimming: 7 bases; junction bases outside the gene matches: 7. CDR3 loop: CASSLAGQGVLNTIYF. The DNA for the CDR3 is TGCGCCAGCAGCTTGGCCGGACAGGGGGTATTGAACACCATATATTTT.

V is TRBV29-1 and J is TRBJ1-1, with 7 bases fitting TRBD1. Trimming removed 4 bases from V and 12 bases from J; junction bases left unmatched: 5. Germline V lookup: CDR1 SQVTM, CDR2 ANQGSEA. This CDR3 is 10 amino acids long. CDR3 bases: TGCAGCGTTGCCGGGACAGTGACTTTCTTT. It codes for CSVAGTVTFF.

The chain uses TRBV29-1 and TRBJ2-7, with TRBD2 as a possible D gene (6 bases). Germline lookup yields CDR1 SQVTM and CDR2 ANQGSEA. The CDR3 sequence is 16 residues long. V was pared by 5 bases and J by 0 bases, with 20 bases between. The CDR3 sequence is CSVQKAGLHISYEQYV. In DNA form, the CDR3 reads TGCAGCGTTCAAAAGGCAGGACTACACATCTCCTACGAGCAGTACGTC.

J is TRBJ1-1 and V is TRBV2; possible D gene TRBD1, 5 bases. There are 14 residues in the CDR3. Germline V lookup: CDR1 SNHLY, CDR2 FYNNEI. Trimming pared 5 bases from V and 2 bases from J, leaving 12 bases between. The CDR3 DNA reads TGTGCCAGCAGTACTCAGGGCAGAAACACTGAAGCTTTCTTT. Residues: CASSTQGRNTEAFF.

The chain has TRBV9 and TRBJ2-1; 9 bases line up with TRBD1. The CDR3 extends over 14 amino acids. Looked up from germline, CDR1 is SGDLS and CDR2 is YYNGEE. After removal of 1 base from V and 8 bases from J, the junction contained 4 bases not matched to a gene. The CDR3: CASSVRGQGYEQFF. The CDR3 DNA is TGTGCCAGCAGCGTAAGGGGACAGGGATATGAGCAGTTCTTC.

The chain links TRBV25-1 to TRBJ2-3, with 13 bases fitting TRBD2. Germline values: CDR1 MGHDK, CDR2 SYGVNS. CDR3 length: 17 residues. The J segment lost 5 bases and the V segment lost 3 bases, leaving 8 bases of the junction unmatched. The CDR3 DNA reads as TGTGCCAGCAGTGACCCGAAACTAGCGGGAGGGATAGATACGCAGTATTTT. It is translated as CASSDPKLAGGIDTQYF.

This rearrangement joins TRBV7-2 to TRBJ1-3; tentative D call: TRBD1 (6 bases). CDR1 SGHTA and CDR2 FQGNSA come from the germline V gene. The germline V and J ends were trimmed by 5 bases and 3 bases, with 17 bases remaining between them. The CDR3 totals 16 residues. The chain's CDR3 is CASSPPAGRGGNTIYF. In DNA, the CDR3 is TGTGCCAGCAGCCCCCCCGCCGGCAGGGGTGGAAACACCATATATTTT. Supplemented by reference TRBV7-2 and TRBJ1-3, the full variable domain reads GAGVSQSPSNKVTEKGKDVELRCDPISGHTALYWYRQSLGQGLEFLIYFQGNSAPDKSGLPSDRFSAERTGGSVSTLTIQRTQQEDSAVYLCASSPPAGRGGNTIYFGEGSWLTVV.

The chain uses TRBV18 and TRBJ2-7, with 7 bases aligning to TRBD2. This CDR3 comprises 13 residues. The junction had 1 base not matched to a gene; V was cut back by 3 bases and J by 2 bases. Germline values: CDR1 KGHSH, CDR2 LQKENI. CDR3: CASSPAGAYEQYV. Here the CDR3 DNA reads TGTGCCAGCTCACCGGCGGGGGCCTACGAGCAGTACGTC.

The chain has TRBV6-5 and TRBJ1-2; D is uncertain. The V end lost 6 bases, the J end lost 1 base, and 9 bases lay between the germline ends. CDR3 length equals 13 residues. Germline V gene sequence: CDR1 MNHEY, CDR2 SVGAGI. CDR3: CASSPAINYGYTF. In DNA form, the CDR3 reads TGTGCCAGCAGCCCAGCGATTAACTATGGCTACACCTTC.